This T cell receptor beta chain stems from a study of STAT5B mutations in CD4+ large granular lymphocyte leukemia. The V end lost 4 bases, the J end lost 1 base, and 13 bases lay between the germline ends. CDR3 length: 15 residues. Germline CDR1 reads SGHTA; CDR2 reads FQGNSA. The method was immunoSEQ multiplex PCR; TCRdb's version includes in-frame clones alone and lacks a portion of them. Among tens of thousands of clones listed, 55% to 80% were seen once. This TCR was sampled from a human donor in good health. The source material was CD4+ T cells from blood buffy coats. The genes are TRBV7-2 and TRBJ1-1; a weak D match, TRBD1 (5 bases). CDR3 protein: CASSSGLPRNTEAFF. The CDR3 coding sequence is TGTGCCAGCAGCTCGGGACTCCCCCGGAACACTGAAGCTTTCTTT.